The rows below give T cell receptor beta chains drawn from one sample of a study of radiation and T cells in renal cell carcinoma. Assay used: immunoSEQ multiplex PCR; TCRdb lists only in-frame clones, some missing. Counted here are 23,000 or so clones, 55% to 75% occurring once; the ten biggest clones make up about 20%. This sample comprised tumor tissue, obtained from a patient whose treatment was nephrectomy without radiotherapy. These receptors came from a man aged 35-49 years with renal cell carcinoma. Both conserved end residues are part of each CDR3. Each record gives: clone size, V gene, D gene, J gene, CDR3 DNA, CDR3 protein. D genes are given only for firm matches. Rows give clone size only sometimes, using once, few, many, or a class for an expanded clone.

clone size: -; V gene: TRBV10-2; D gene: TRBD1; J gene: TRBJ1-2; CDR3 DNA: TGCGCCAGCAGTGATTTACAGGGGCATGGCTACACCTTC; CDR3 protein: CASSDLQGHGYTF
clone size: -; V gene: TRBV5-1; D gene: -; J gene: TRBJ1-1; CDR3 DNA: TGTGCCAGCAGCTCTCATAACGCAATCGCTTTCTTT; CDR3 protein: CASSSHNAIAFF
clone size: -; V gene: TRBV5-1; D gene: TRBD1; J gene: TRBJ1-1; CDR3 DNA: TGCGCCAGCAGCTCACAGGGGACAGGGAACACTGAAGCTTTCTTT; CDR3 protein: CASSSQGTGNTEAFF
clone size: few; V gene: TRBV11-2; D gene: -; J gene: TRBJ2-7; CDR3 DNA: TGTGCCAGCAGCTTAGTAGGCTACGAGCAGTACTTC; CDR3 protein: CASSLVGYEQYF
clone size: -; V gene: TRBV5-1; D gene: TRBD1; J gene: TRBJ1-1; CDR3 DNA: TGCGCCAGCAGCCAACGGGACAGGCGGGCTGAAGCTTTCTTT; CDR3 protein: CASSQRDRRAEAFF
clone size: once; V gene: TRBV6-5; D gene: -; J gene: TRBJ2-6; CDR3 DNA: TGTGCCAGCAGACTCGGAGGGGCTGGGGCCAACGTCCTGACTTTC; CDR3 protein: CASRLGGAGANVLTF
clone size: once; V gene: TRBV7-8; D gene: -; J gene: TRBJ1-3; CDR3 DNA: TGTGCCAGCAGCTTAGAAGGGGGAAGTGGAAACACCATATATTTT; CDR3 protein: CASSLEGGSGNTIYF
clone size: -; V gene: TRBV27; D gene: TRBD1; J gene: TRBJ2-2; CDR3 DNA: TGTGCCAGCAGTTTATCCCATTTGTGGAGTCCGCTACGAGAACAGGGGGCTGACACCGGGGAGCTGTTTTTT; CDR3 protein: CASSLSHLWSPLREQGADTGELFF
clone size: -; V gene: TRBV4-1; D gene: -; J gene: TRBJ2-1; CDR3 DNA: TGCGCCAGCAGCCAAGAGGACGGACGGCAGTTCTTC; CDR3 protein: CASSQEDGRQFF
clone size: -; V gene: TRBV27; D gene: -; J gene: TRBJ1-1; CDR3 DNA: TGTGCCAGCAGTGAGGCCGCGAGGACTGAAGCTTTCTTT; CDR3 protein: CASSEAARTEAFF